These 28 T cell receptor beta chains share one sample of origin, sequenced in a study of blood T cells in healthy people across ages. A sample-barcoded 5' primer and a J-beta primer mix were used in a second PCR of about 6 to 12 cycles. TCRdb re-analysed the 5' RACE reads in MiXCR, keeping a single row per CDR3 protein. The table lists about 1.6 million distinct CDR3 sequences, roughly 32% of them singletons. The specimen was blood. The receptors were sampled from a woman in her twenties or thirties in good health.

For this clonotype: Mismatch with germline at one junction end may stem from a read error. This chain uses TRBV7-2 with TRBJ2-1, with 11 bases lining up with TRBD2. Germline V lookup: CDR1 SGHTA, CDR2 FQGNSA. The CDR3 runs to 16 residues. This CDR3 reads CAGSLSGRASYNEQFF. The CDR3 nucleotides read TGTGCCGGCAGCCTTAGCGGGAGGGCCTCCTACAATGAGCAGTTCTTC.

The chain employs TRBV9 and TRBJ1-5; D perhaps matches TRBD1 (6 bases). CDR1 and CDR2 (germline): SGDLS, YYNGEE. V lost 3 bases, J lost 6 bases, and 16 bases lay in between. CDR3 length: 15 residues. CDR3: CASSAHGQDSQPQHF. CDR3 coding DNA: TGTGCCAGCAGCGCCCATGGGCAGGACAGTCAGCCCCAGCATTTT.

This clonotype was found a few times. The chain carries TRBV5-1 and TRBJ2-5; D could derive from TRBD1 or TRBD2 (5 bases each). Looked up from germline, CDR1 is SGHRS and CDR2 is YFSETQ. This CDR3 comprises 14 residues. Trimming removed 7 bases at V and 4 bases at J, with 17 bases between. CDR3 sequence (DNA): TGCGCCAGCGCGGTGGGGGTTCGAGGAGAGACCCAGTACTTC. It specifies CASAVGVRGETQYF.

The J gene is TRBJ1-1, the V gene TRBV7-3; no definite D call. CDR3 length: 15 amino acids. Germline CDR1 reads SGHTA; CDR2 reads FQGTGA. V lost 1 base to trimming and J lost 1 base, with 10 bases between them. The CDR3 coding sequence is TGTGCCAGCAGCTTAATAAGACTTGGGAACACTGAAGCTTTCTTT. Protein product: CASSLIRLGNTEAFF.

The gene calls are TRBV6-1 and TRBJ2-1; 8 bases line up with TRBD1. Trimming took 10 bases from V and 10 from J; bases not matched to a gene: 12. This CDR3 contains 13 residues. Per the germline V gene, CDR1 is MNHNS and CDR2 is SASEGT. CDR3 in amino acids: CATGQGSLQEQFF. The DNA of the CDR3 is TGTGCCACCGGACAGGGCTCACTACAAGAGCAGTTCTTC.

The genes are TRBV4-1 and TRBJ2-1; possible D gene TRBD2, 6 bases. Looked up from germline, CDR1 is MGHRA and CDR2 is YSYEKL. This CDR3 is 15 amino acids long. V was pared by 4 bases and J by 5 bases, with 15 bases between. The CDR3 DNA is TGCGCCAGCAGCCTCCAGGGATCGGGGGACAATGAGCAGTTCTTC. It translates to CASSLQGSGDNEQFF.

This clonotype was seen only a few times. V is TRBV30 and J is TRBJ2-1, with TRBD2 matching 12 bases. Germline CDR1 GTSNPN, CDR2 SVGIG (reference sequence). The CDR3 consists of 15 residues. Trimming cost V 5 bases and J 0 bases; bases outside gene matches: 2. CDR3 residues: CAWVTSGSSYNEQFF. The CDR3, as DNA: TGTGCCTGGGTGACTAGCGGGAGCTCCTACAATGAGCAGTTCTTC.

The rearrangement joins TRBV24-1 to TRBJ2-3, with unresolved D. Germline V CDR1 and CDR2: KGHDR, SFDVKD. The V and J ends lost 5 bases and 6 bases respectively, with 17 bases between them. The CDR3 is 15 residues long. CDR3 loop: CATSGADGFVDTQYF. In DNA, the CDR3 is TGTGCCACCAGTGGGGCGGATGGCTTCGTGGATACGCAGTATTTT.

This chain joins TRBV21-1 and TRBJ2-6; the DNA was not used to check the table's D call, TRBD1. TRBV21-1 counts as a pseudogene. The CDR3 spans 18 residues. The CDR3 coding sequence is TGTGCCAGCAGCAAAGAACAGGGGAATTATTCTGGGGCCAACGTCCTGACTTTC. This codes for CASSKEQGNYSGANVLTF.

This clonotype was counted many times. The CDR3 reads CSARGLAAGAITETQYF. The DNA for the CDR3 is TGCAGTGCTAGGGGACTAGCGGCCGGAGCTATTACGGAGACCCAGTACTTC. The chain employs TRBV20-1 and TRBJ2-5; 11 bases line up with TRBD2. Germline lookup yields CDR1 DFQATT and CDR2 SNEGSKA (reference sequence). V lost 3 bases to trimming and J lost 5 bases; unmatched junction nucleotides: 14. The CDR3 contains 17 residues.

V and J are TRBV5-1 and TRBJ2-1; no clear D gene. V shed 3 bases and J shed 9 bases, with 10 bases lying between them. Germline loops: CDR1 SGHRS, CDR2 YFSETQ. The CDR3 has 12 residues. As DNA, the CDR3 is TGCGCCAGCAGCTCTGCTAACAGTGAGCAGTTCTTC. It encodes CASSSANSEQFF. The whole variable domain, remainder taken from reference TRBV5-1 and TRBJ2-1, is KAGVTQTPRYLIKTRGQQVTLSCSPISGHRSVSWYQQTPGQGLQFLFEYFSETQRNKGNFPGRFSGRQFSNSRSEMNVSTLELGDSALYLCASSSANSEQFFGPGTRLTVL.

The chain has TRBV6-5 and TRBJ1-1; D unresolved. Per the germline V gene, CDR1 is MNHEY and CDR2 is SVGAGI. The CDR3 length is 18 residues. Trimming left V 4 bases short and J 0 bases short, with 21 bases between. The CDR3: CASSSFWQTDLMNTEAFF. In DNA, the CDR3 is TGTGCCAGCAGTTCCTTTTGGCAAACGGACCTCATGAACACTGAAGCTTTCTTT.

This clonotype was found a few times. The V and J genes are TRBV12-3 or TRBV12-4 and TRBJ2-1; D may be TRBD2 (6 bases). Trimming removed 5 bases from V and 4 bases from J, with 12 bases in between. The CDR3 has 14 amino acids. CDR3 sequence (DNA): TGTGCCAGCAGTCCATGGGGGGTGTACAATGAGCAGTTCTTC. It codes for CASSPWGVYNEQFF.

The J gene is TRBJ2-6, the V gene TRBV9; TRBD2 is a possible D gene (7 bases). V was shortened by 3 bases and J by 2 bases, with 24 bases between the two germline ends. CDR1 is SGDLS and CDR2 is YYNGEE in the germline V gene. The CDR3 has 20 residues. The CDR3 reads CASSASVLGGGWTGANVLTF. CDR3 coding DNA: TGTGCCAGCAGCGCATCCGTGTTGGGCGGGGGCTGGACTGGGGCCAACGTCCTGACTTTC.

The chain employs TRBV10-1 and TRBJ2-3; D uncertain. Germline CDR1 is WNHNN and CDR2 is SYGVQD (reference sequence). This CDR3 region has 13 residues. The V end lost 1 base, the J end lost 5 bases, and 7 bases lay between the germline ends. The CDR3 nucleotides read TGCGCCAGCAGTGAGTGGAATATAGATACGCAGTATTTT. It specifies CASSEWNIDTQYF.

In its sample, this clonotype was seen many times. This chain links TRBV10-3 with TRBJ2-7; a weak D match, TRBD1 (5 bases). V was cut by 3 bases and J by 6 bases, with 15 bases left in between. Looked up from germline, CDR1 is ENHRY and CDR2 is SYGVKD. CDR3 length equals 14 residues. CDR3 bases: TGTGCCATCAGTGAATCGGCAGGGCCCTCCGAGCAGTACTTC. Protein sequence: CAISESAGPSEQYF.

The chain employs TRBV10-3 and TRBJ1-1, with D possibly being TRBD1 (6 bases). With 3 bases removed from V and 4 bases from J, the gap between germline ends came to 6 bases. Germline loops: CDR1 ENHRY, CDR2 SYGVKD. The CDR3 is 12 residues long. CDR3 in amino acids: CAISDRGTEAFF. The CDR3 bases are TGTGCCATCAGTGACAGGGGCACTGAAGCTTTCTTT.

The chain carries TRBV9 and TRBJ2-2; 11 positions match TRBD1. V shed 4 bases and J 6 bases; nucleotides not matched to a gene: 5. Germline loops: CDR1 SGDLS, CDR2 YYNGEE. This CDR3 is built from 15 residues. The CDR3 here is CASSSRTGGAGELFF. DNA for the CDR3: TGTGCCAGCAGCTCTCGGACAGGGGGCGCCGGGGAGCTGTTTTTT.

With respect to this clonotype: A single base separates this from a much larger clone, so it may be a read error. The CDR3 bases are TGCGCCAGCAGCCCCAACACGGGACTAGCCCAACAACAGCAGTTCTTC. Its translation is CASSPNTGLAQQQQFF. The chain is built from TRBV5-1 and TRBJ2-1; 9 nucleotides match TRBD2. J lost 11 bases, V lost 4 bases, and 16 bases had no gene match. The CDR3 is 16 residues long. Germline V gives CDR1 SGHRS, CDR2 YFSETQ. The full variable domain, rest sourced from reference TRBV5-1 and TRBJ2-1, is KAGVTQTPRYLIKTRGQQVTLSCSPISGHRSVSWYQQTPGQGLQFLFEYFSETQRNKGNFPGRFSGRQFSNSRSEMNVSTLELGDSALYLCASSPNTGLAQQQQFFGPGTRLTVL.

CDR3 coding DNA: TGTGCCAGCAGCCAAGGGACCGGGACACCGTATGGCTACACCTTC. Translating gives CASSQGTGTPYGYTF. The V gene is TRBV14, the J gene TRBJ1-2; possible D gene TRBD1, 6 bases. V was clipped by 1 base and J by 5 bases, with 14 bases between them. The CDR3 is made up of 15 amino acids. Germline-derived CDR1 and CDR2 are SGHDN and FVKESK. Full variable domain (missing parts from reference TRBV14 and TRBJ1-2): EAGVTQFPSHSVIEKGQTVTLRCDPISGHDNLYWYRRVMGKEIKFLLHFVKESKQDESGMPNNRFLAERTGGTYSTLKVQPAELEDSGVYFCASSQGTGTPYGYTFGSGTRLTVV.

The chain combines TRBV3-1 with TRBJ2-3; the match to TRBD2 covers 10 bases. Germline lookup yields CDR1 LGHDT and CDR2 YNNKEL (reference sequence). J lost 1 base, V lost 3 bases, and 1 base had no gene match. The CDR3 runs to 15 residues. This CDR3 is CASSQSGGGTDTQYF. Written as DNA, the CDR3 is TGTGCCAGCAGCCAGAGCGGGGGGGGCACAGATACGCAGTATTTT.

CDR3 DNA sequence: TGTGCCAGCAGCGCCCGTCCCGGGACAGGGAGTCTAAGCAATGAGCAGTACTTC. As protein: CASSARPGTGSLSNEQYF. The rearrangement links TRBV9 to TRBJ2-5, with 9 bases that match TRBD1. The CDR3 runs 18 residues. Germline V lookup: CDR1 SGDLS, CDR2 YYNGEE. Germline trimming cut 3 bases from V and 11 bases from J; bases unmatched to any gene: 23. Combining the CDR3 with reference TRBV9 and TRBJ2-5 gives the whole variable domain DSGVTQTPKHLITATGQRVTLRCSPRSGDLSVYWYQQSLDQGLQFLIQYYNGEERAKGNILERFSAQQFPDLHSELNLSSLELGDSALYFCASSARPGTGSLSNEQYFGPGTRLLVL.

This chain connects TRBV7-3 to TRBJ2-1; D possibly corresponds to TRBD2 (7 bases). Germline V lookup: CDR1 SGHTA, CDR2 FQGTGA. The CDR3 runs 17 residues. V lost 1 base to trimming and J lost 6 bases, with 19 bases between them. DNA for the CDR3: TGTGCCAGCAGCTTAAAGGGGGGGCTAGCGGTAGGCAATGAGCAGTTCTTC. It codes for CASSLKGGLAVGNEQFF.

This clonotype was picked up many times. This sequence joins TRBV9 and TRBJ2-1; D call uncertain. There are 11 residues in the CDR3. CDR1 SGDLS and CDR2 YYNGEE come from the germline V gene. Trimming cost V 0 bases and J 9 bases, with 4 bases left between them. CDR3: CASSVGSEQFF. Here the CDR3 DNA reads TGTGCCAGCAGCGTAGGGAGTGAGCAGTTCTTC.

This clonotype was counted many times. This sequence joins TRBV12-3 or TRBV12-4 and TRBJ1-2; D is unresolved. The CDR3 runs 13 residues. V was pared by 6 bases and J by 4 bases, with 12 bases between. In nucleotides, the CDR3 is TGTGCCAGCAGCCCGGGTTATTCCTATGGCTACACCTTC. Translating gives CASSPGYSYGYTF.

The gene calls are TRBV10-1 and TRBJ1-2; D remains ambiguous. The V gene lost 6 bases and the J gene lost 4 bases, with 12 bases spanning the gap. Per germline, CDR1 WNHNN and CDR2 SYGVQD (reference sequence). There are 13 residues in the CDR3. The CDR3 DNA sequence: TGCGCCAGCAGCCTACACAGCACCTATGGCTACACCTTC. Translation: CASSLHSTYGYTF.

Note on this clonotype: Sequence at one end of the junction differs from germline and may be a read error. This chain joins TRBV5-1 and TRBJ2-2; 8 nucleotides agree with TRBD1. Germline CDR1 SGHRS, CDR2 YFSETQ. The CDR3 runs to 15 residues. The CDR3 DNA follows: TGCGCCAGCTCCAGGACAGGGTCGGGCACCGGGGAGCGGTTTTTT. Residues: CASSRTGSGTGERFF.

The chain employs TRBV6-6 and TRBJ1-4, with TRBD1 identical over 7 bases. The CDR3 contains 14 residues. V trimming: 6 bases; J trimming: 8 bases; junction bases outside the gene matches: 9. Germline assignment: CDR1 MNHNY and CDR2 SVGAGI (reference sequence). The CDR3 nucleotides are TGTGCCAGCAGACTACAGGGGCTGGGCGAAAAACTGTTTTTT. Translating gives CASRLQGLGEKLFF.